These 16 T cell receptor beta chains came from one sample sequenced in a study of CD8+CD57+ T cells in acquired aplastic anemia. For sequencing, patients were chosen who had shown expansion of CD8+CD57+ cells by flow cytometry. The template for TCR beta VDJ and CDR3 sequence profiling was genomic DNA. A single record per CDR3 protein comes from TCRdb applying MiXCR to the reads. The sample lists about 160,000 distinct CDR3 sequences, about 50% occurring once. The source material was sorted CD4+, CD8+, or CD8+CD57+ T cells (not recorded which) from PBMCs. These receptors were collected from a human donor with aplastic anemia.

The chain has TRBV10-3 and TRBJ1-2; no clear D gene. V dropped 6 bases and J dropped 4 bases, with 15 bases sitting between them. The CDR3 has 14 residues. Germline lookup yields CDR1 ENHRY and CDR2 SYGVKD. The CDR3 region is CAIRSLGIVYGYTF. The CDR3 DNA sequence: TGTGCCATCAGGAGTCTCGGGATCGTCTATGGCTACACCTTC.

At least ten counts were recorded for this clonotype. V and J are TRBV2 and TRBJ1-4; 7 bases match TRBD1. The CDR3 is 16 residues long. The J segment lost 0 bases and the V segment lost 1 base, leaving 2 bases of the junction unmatched. Germline CDR1 and CDR2: SNHLY and FYNNEI. The CDR3 loop reads CASSEGQGSTNEKLFF. The CDR3 DNA reads as TGTGCCAGCAGTGAAGGACAGGGCTCAACTAATGAAAAACTGTTTTTT.

This clonotype turned up a few times. V and J are TRBV10-3 and TRBJ1-5, with TRBD1 matching over 10 bases. Germline V gene lookup returns CDR1 ENHRY and CDR2 SYGVKD. This CDR3 contains 13 residues. V lost 4 bases, J lost 6 bases, and 0 bases stayed unmatched. CDR3 sequence (DNA): TGTGCCATCAGTGGGACAGGGGGTCAGCCCCAGCATTTT. Its protein product is CAISGTGGQPQHF.

This clonotype was seen more than once but under ten times. The chain is built from TRBV20-1 and TRBJ1-6; 10 nucleotides align to TRBD1. The V and J ends lost 1 base and 5 bases, in that order; junction bases with no gene match: 2. CDR1 DFQATT and CDR2 SNEGSKA come from the germline V gene (reference sequence). The CDR3 sequence is 15 residues long. Written as DNA, the CDR3 is TGCAGTGCTAGAGGGACAGGGGGTAATAATTCACCCCTCCACTTT. Translating gives CSARGTGGNNSPLHF.

For this clonotype: This clone may be a read error of a much larger clone one base away. The CDR3 DNA is TGTGCCACTCACACGGGCTGGGCGGGGAGCTCCTACAATGGGCAGTTCTTC. It yields the protein CATHTGWAGSSYNGQFF. The gene calls are TRBV19 and TRBJ2-1, with D possibly TRBD2 on 6 matching bases. Germline values: CDR1 LNHDA, CDR2 SQIVND (reference sequence). CDR3 size: 17 residues.

CDR3 protein: CATRLAGGDTQYF. The CDR3, as DNA: TGTGCCACTCGACTAGCGGGGGGCGATACGCAGTATTTT. V gene TRBV7-9 combines with J gene TRBJ2-3; TRBD2 agrees at 13 bases. V lost 10 bases, J lost 6 bases, and 4 bases stayed unmatched. CDR3 length equals 13 residues. The V gene's germline CDR1 is SEHNR and CDR2 FQNEAQ (reference sequence).

This sequence joins TRBV7-9 and TRBJ2-3, with no clear D. V was clipped by 7 bases and J by 0 bases, with 5 bases between them. Germline V gives CDR1 SEHNR, CDR2 FQNEAQ (reference sequence). This CDR3 comprises 12 residues. In nucleotides, the CDR3 is TGTGCCAGCACGCAGAGCACAGATACGCAGTATTTT. Translation gives CASTQSTDTQYF.

The rearrangement links TRBV7-9 to TRBJ1-1; 7 bases are a match to TRBD1. The V segment lost 6 bases and the J segment 7 bases; nucleotides outside the gene matches: 11. CDR3 length equals 14 residues. Germline CDR1 SEHNR, CDR2 FQNEAQ (reference sequence). The CDR3 DNA sequence: TGTGCCAGCAGTCAACGGGACAGAGACTTTGAAGCTTTCTTT. Residues: CASSQRDRDFEAFF.

This chain links TRBV20-1 with TRBJ1-1, with TRBD1 identical over 8 bases. This CDR3 has 15 amino acids. J lost 0 bases, V lost 5 bases, and 8 bases had no gene match. Germline V CDR1 and CDR2: DFQATT, SNEGSKA (reference sequence). This CDR3 reads CSALDPGQVNTEAFF. CDR3 DNA sequence: TGCAGTGCTCTTGATCCGGGACAGGTGAACACTGAAGCTTTCTTT.

The chain has TRBV13 and TRBJ2-7, with D unclear. The CDR3 extends over 14 amino acids. Germline CDR1 reads PRHDT; CDR2 reads FYEKMQ (reference sequence). V dropped 4 bases and J dropped 0 bases, with 10 bases sitting between them. The CDR3 nucleotides read TGTGCCAGCAGCTCAAAGGACGGCTCCTACGAGCAGTACTTC. Translation gives CASSSKDGSYEQYF.

The V gene is TRBV2, the J gene TRBJ2-2; TRBD1 agrees at 8 bases. The V and J ends lost 8 bases and 5 bases, in that order; junction bases with no gene match: 7. The CDR3 loop spans 14 amino acids. Germline V gives CDR1 SNHLY, CDR2 FYNNEI. CDR3 region: CASDGRGHTGELFF. CDR3 in DNA: TGTGCCAGCGATGGCAGGGGGCATACCGGGGAGCTGTTTTTT. Combining the CDR3 with reference TRBV2 and TRBJ2-2 gives the whole variable domain EPEVTQTPSHQVTQMGQEVILRCVPISNHLYFYWYRQILGQKVEFLVSFYNNEISEKSEIFDDQFSVERPDGSNFTLKIRSTKLEDSAMYFCASDGRGHTGELFFGEGSRLTVL.

This clonotype has at least ten counts. The V and J genes are TRBV7-9 and TRBJ2-5, with unresolved D. Between the trimmed V and J ends, which lost 1 base and 5 bases, there was a span of 14 bases. The germline V gene has CDR1 SEHNR and CDR2 FQNEAQ (reference sequence). This CDR3 spans 15 amino acids. The CDR3 DNA reads as TGTGCCAGCAGCTTAGGAGAGCTGGGAATGGAGACCCAGTACTTC. This translates into CASSLGELGMETQYF.

The V call is TRBV20-1, the J call TRBJ2-7; 8 bases match TRBD1. In germline, CDR1 is DFQATT, CDR2 SNEGSKA (reference sequence). Trimming at V came to 2 bases and at J to 6 bases, leaving 6 bases not matched to a gene. This CDR3 is built from 13 residues. The CDR3 protein is CSARTRQGREQYF. The DNA of the CDR3 is TGCAGTGCTAGAACTCGACAGGGGCGCGAGCAGTACTTC.

CDR3 DNA: TGTGCCAGCAGTGAAGGTCTTCTAGGGCGGACCCAGTACTTC. As protein: CASSEGLLGRTQYF. The chain has TRBV2 and TRBJ2-5; D is unresolved. The ends were cut back, 1 base at V and 7 bases at J, with 13 bases in the middle. There are 14 residues in the CDR3. Germline CDR1 is SNHLY and CDR2 is FYNNEI.

Many counts were recorded for this clonotype. V and J are TRBV19 and TRBJ1-4; D gene uncertain. This CDR3 contains 14 residues. Trimming left V 4 bases short and J 3 bases short, with 9 bases between. From germline, CDR1 is LNHDA and CDR2 SQIVND (reference sequence). The CDR3: CASSTGLSNEKLFF. The CDR3 DNA sequence: TGTGCCAGTAGTACCGGACTGTCTAATGAAAAACTGTTTTTT.

Note on this clonotype: This sequence may be a read error, since a much larger clone differs from it by one base. This chain connects TRBV4-2 to TRBJ1-2; D ambiguous. The CDR3 has 11 residues. Germline lookup yields CDR1 LGHNA and CDR2 YNFKEQ. Here the CDR3 reads CASSQDTGKIF. The CDR3 DNA is TGTGCCAGCAGCCAAGATACCGGTAAAATCTTC.